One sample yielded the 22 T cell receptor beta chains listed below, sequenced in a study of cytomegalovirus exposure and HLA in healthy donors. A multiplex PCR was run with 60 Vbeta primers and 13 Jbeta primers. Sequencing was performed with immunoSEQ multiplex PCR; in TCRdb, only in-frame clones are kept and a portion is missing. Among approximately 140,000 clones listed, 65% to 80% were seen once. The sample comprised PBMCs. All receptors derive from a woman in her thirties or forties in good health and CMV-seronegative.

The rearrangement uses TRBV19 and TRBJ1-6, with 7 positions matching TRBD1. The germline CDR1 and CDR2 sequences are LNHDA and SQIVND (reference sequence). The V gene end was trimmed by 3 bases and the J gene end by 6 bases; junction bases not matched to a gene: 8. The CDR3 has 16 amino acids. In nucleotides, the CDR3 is TGTGCCAGTAGTATTCGGTCAGGGGGTGGTAATTCACCCCTCCACTTT. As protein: CASSIRSGGGNSPLHF.

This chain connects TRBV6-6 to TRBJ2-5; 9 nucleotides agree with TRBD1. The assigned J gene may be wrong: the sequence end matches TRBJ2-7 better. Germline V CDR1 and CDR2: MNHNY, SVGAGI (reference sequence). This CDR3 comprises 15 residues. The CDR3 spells CASAPQGASSYEQYF. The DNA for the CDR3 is TGTGCCAGCGCTCCACAGGGGGCCTCCTCCTACGAGCAGTACTTC.

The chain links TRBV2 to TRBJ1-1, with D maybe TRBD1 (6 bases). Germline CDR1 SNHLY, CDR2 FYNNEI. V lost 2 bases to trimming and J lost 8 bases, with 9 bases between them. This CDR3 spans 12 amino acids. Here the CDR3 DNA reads TGTGCCAGCAGTGAACTCGGACAGGAAGCTTTCTTT. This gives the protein CASSELGQEAFF.

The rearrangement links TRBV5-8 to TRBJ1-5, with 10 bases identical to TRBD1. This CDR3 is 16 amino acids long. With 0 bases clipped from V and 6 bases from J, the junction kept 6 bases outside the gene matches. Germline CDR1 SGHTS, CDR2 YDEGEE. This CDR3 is CASSLEGDRGRQPQHF. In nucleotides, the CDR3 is TGTGCCAGCAGCTTGGAAGGGGACAGGGGTCGTCAGCCCCAGCATTTT.

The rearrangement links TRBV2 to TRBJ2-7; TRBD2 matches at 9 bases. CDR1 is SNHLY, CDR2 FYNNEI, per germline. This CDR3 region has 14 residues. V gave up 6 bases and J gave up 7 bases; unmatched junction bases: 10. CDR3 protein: CASRAGTSFGEQYF. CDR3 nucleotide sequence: TGTGCCAGCAGGGCCGGGACTAGCTTTGGAGAGCAGTACTTC.

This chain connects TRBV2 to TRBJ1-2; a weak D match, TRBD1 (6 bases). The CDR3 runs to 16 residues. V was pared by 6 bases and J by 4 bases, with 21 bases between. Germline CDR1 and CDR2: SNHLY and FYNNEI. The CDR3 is CASRSLQSGVSYGYTF. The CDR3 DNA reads TGTGCCAGCAGGAGTCTCCAGTCAGGGGTTTCCTATGGCTACACCTTC.

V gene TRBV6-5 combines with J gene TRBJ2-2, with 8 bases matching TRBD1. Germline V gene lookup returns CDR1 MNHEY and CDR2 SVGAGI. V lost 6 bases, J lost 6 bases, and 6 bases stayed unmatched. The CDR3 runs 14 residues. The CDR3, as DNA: TGTGCCAGCAGGCGGACAGGGACGGCCGGGGAGCTGTTTTTT. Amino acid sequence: CASRRTGTAGELFF.

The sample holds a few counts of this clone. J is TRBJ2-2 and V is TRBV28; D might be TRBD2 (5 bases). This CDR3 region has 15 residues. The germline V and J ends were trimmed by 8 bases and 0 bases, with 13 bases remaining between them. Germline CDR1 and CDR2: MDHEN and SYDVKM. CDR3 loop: CASGGAGTNTGELFF. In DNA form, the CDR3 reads TGTGCCAGCGGAGGTGCGGGTACGAACACCGGGGAGCTGTTTTTT.

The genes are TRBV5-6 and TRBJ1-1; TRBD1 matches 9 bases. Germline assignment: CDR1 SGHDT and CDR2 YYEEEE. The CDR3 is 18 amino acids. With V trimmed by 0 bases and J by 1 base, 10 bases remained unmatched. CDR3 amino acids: CASSLDRGLIFGNTEAFF. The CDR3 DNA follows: TGTGCCAGCAGCTTGGACAGGGGGCTGATATTTGGGAACACTGAAGCTTTCTTT.

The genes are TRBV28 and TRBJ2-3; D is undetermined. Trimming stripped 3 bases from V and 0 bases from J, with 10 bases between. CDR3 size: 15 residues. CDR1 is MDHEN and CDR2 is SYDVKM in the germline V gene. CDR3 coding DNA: TGTGCCAGCAGTTTGGTAGATTTTAGCACAGATACGCAGTATTTT. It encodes CASSLVDFSTDTQYF.

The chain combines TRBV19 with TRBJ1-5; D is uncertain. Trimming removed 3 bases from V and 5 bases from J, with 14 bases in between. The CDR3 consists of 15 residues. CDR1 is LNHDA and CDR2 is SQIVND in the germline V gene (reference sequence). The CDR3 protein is CASSISGDRHQPQHF. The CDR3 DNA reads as TGTGCCAGTAGTATTAGCGGGGATAGACATCAGCCCCAGCATTTT. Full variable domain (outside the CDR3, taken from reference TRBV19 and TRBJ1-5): DGGITQSPKYLFRKEGQNVTLSCEQNLNHDAMYWYRQDPGQGLRLIYYSQIVNDFQKGDIAEGYSVSREKKESFPLTVTSAQKNPTAFYLCASSISGDRHQPQHFGDGTRLSIL.

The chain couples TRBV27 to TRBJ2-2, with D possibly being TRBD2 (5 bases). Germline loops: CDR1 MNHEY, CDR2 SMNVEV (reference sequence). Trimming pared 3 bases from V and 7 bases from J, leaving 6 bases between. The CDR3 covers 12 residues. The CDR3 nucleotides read TGTGCCAGCAGTTTCGCGGGCGGGGAGCTGTTTTTT. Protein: CASSFAGGELFF.

DNA for the CDR3: TGCGCCAGCAGCCAAGATAGAGGAACCTACGAGCAGTACTTC. This translates into CASSQDRGTYEQYF. This chain links TRBV4-1 with TRBJ2-7; the D is unclear. CDR1 and CDR2 from the germline V gene are MGHRA and YSYEKL. The CDR3 is 14 residues long. Between the trimmed V and J ends, which lost 0 bases and 2 bases, there was a span of 8 bases.

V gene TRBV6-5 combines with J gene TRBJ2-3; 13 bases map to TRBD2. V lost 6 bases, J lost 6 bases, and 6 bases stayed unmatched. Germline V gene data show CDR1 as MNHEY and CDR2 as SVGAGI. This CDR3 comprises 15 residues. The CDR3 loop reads CASRRLAGGRDTQYF. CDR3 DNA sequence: TGTGCCAGCAGGAGACTAGCGGGGGGTCGGGATACGCAGTATTTT.

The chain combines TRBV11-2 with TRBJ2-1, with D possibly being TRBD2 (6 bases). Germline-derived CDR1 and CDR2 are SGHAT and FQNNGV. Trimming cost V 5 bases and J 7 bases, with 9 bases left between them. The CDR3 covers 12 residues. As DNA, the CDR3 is TGTGCCAGCAGCCGACTAGAGAATGAGCAGTTCTTC. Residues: CASSRLENEQFF.

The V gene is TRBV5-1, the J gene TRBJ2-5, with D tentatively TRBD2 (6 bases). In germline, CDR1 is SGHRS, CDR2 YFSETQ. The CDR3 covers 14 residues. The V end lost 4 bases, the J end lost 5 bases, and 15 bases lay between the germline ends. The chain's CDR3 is CASSIHDGRETQYF. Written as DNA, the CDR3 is TGCGCCAGCAGCATTCACGATGGGAGGGAGACCCAGTACTTC.

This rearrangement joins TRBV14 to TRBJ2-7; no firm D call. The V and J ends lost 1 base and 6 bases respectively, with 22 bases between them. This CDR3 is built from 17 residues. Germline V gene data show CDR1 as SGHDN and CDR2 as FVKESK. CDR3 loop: CASSQGALSLRAAEQYF. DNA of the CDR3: TGTGCCAGCAGCCAAGGGGCCCTCAGTCTTAGAGCTGCCGAGCAGTACTTC.

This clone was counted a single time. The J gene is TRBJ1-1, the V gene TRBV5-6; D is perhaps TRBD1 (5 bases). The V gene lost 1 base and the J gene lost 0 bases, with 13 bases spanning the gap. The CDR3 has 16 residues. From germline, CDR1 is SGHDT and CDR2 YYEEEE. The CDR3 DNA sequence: TGTGCCAGCAGCTTGTATAAGGGGTCTATGAACACTGAAGCTTTCTTT. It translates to CASSLYKGSMNTEAFF. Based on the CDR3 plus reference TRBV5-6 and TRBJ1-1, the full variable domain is DAGVTQSPTHLIKTRGQQVTLRCSPKSGHDTVSWYQQALGQGPQFIFQYYEEEERQRGNFPDRFSGHQFPNYSSELNVNALLLGDSALYLCASSLYKGSMNTEAFFGQGTRLTVV.

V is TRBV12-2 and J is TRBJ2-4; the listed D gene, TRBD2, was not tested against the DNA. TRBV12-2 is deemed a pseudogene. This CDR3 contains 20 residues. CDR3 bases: TGTGCAAGTCGCTTTCCAGACCCCGGGACTAGCGGGACTCCGGGAAACATTCAGTACTTC. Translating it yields CASRFPDPGTSGTPGNIQYF.

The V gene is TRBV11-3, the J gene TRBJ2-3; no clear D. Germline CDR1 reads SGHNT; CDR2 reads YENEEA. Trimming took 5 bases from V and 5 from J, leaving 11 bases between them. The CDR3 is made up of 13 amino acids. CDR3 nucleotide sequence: TGTGCCAGCAGCCCGACTCAGAAAGATACGCAGTATTTT. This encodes CASSPTQKDTQYF.

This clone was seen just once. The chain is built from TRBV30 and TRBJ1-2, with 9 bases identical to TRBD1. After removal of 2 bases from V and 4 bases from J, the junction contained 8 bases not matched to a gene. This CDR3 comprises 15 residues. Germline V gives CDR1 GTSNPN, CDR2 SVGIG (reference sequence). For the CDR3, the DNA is TGTGCCTGGAGTCTTAGGACAGGGGCCTTCTATGGCTACACCTTC. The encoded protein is CAWSLRTGAFYGYTF.

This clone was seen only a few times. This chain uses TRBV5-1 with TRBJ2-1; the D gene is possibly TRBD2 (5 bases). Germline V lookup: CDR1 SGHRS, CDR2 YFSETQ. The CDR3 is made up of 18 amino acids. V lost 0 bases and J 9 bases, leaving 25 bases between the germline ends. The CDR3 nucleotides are TGCGCCAGCAGCTTGGCCCTGGACCCCCCCGCGGGTACAATTGAGCAGTTCTTC. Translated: CASSLALDPPAGTIEQFF.